This TCR beta chain was captured in a study of cytomegalovirus exposure and HLA in healthy donors. Germline-derived CDR1 and CDR2 are SGHNT and YYREEE (reference sequence). The length of the CDR3 is 16 residues. Losses at the gene ends were 0 bases for V and 7 bases for J; bases not matched to a gene: 6. Both 60 Vbeta primers and 13 Jbeta primers went into the PCR. Clones were read by immunoSEQ multiplex PCR, and TCRdb kept only the in-frame ones, dropping some. This repertoire shows roughly 120,000 clones, roughly 76% found once; its top ten account for 7.7%. Sequencing was carried out using PBMCs. This clonotype was sampled from a woman in her forties or fifties in good health and CMV-seropositive. The J gene is TRBJ2-2, the V gene TRBV5-4; TRBD2 matches 10 bases. This CDR3 is CASSLGAGGPDGELFF. The DNA of the CDR3 is TGTGCCAGCAGCTTGGGAGCGGGGGGGCCTGACGGGGAGCTGTTTTTT.